The present TCR beta chain was sequenced within a study of blood T cells in healthy people across ages (dated by TCRdb to about 2015). Describing the broader study: In model experiments, template switching captured about one uniquely barcoded TCR beta cDNA molecule for every two T cells. Donors were grouped into four age groups: young (average roughly 15 years), middle-aged (about 38), aged (about 60) and long-lived (approximately 81). Using deep sequencing normalized with unique cDNA molecular identifiers, the study measured how TCR beta repertoire diversity changes with age. The study analyzed two additional independent replicas of 1 million unique cDNA reads from the same blood draw for two donors, one aged 18 to 30 and one aged 80 or older. To avoid experimental bias, donors of different ages were randomly spread across the sequencing lanes. Here is what the overall study found, with its caveats: Compared with the aged group, more naive CD4+ T cells, fewer expanded clones and increased TCR diversity were shown by the long-lived group, suggesting age selection. Observed TCR beta diversity per million T cells fell roughly linearly with age, and a significant reduction was already apparent by age about 38. A strong correlation was found between observed TCR beta diversity and the percentage of naive T cells measured by flow cytometry. Conclusive comparison of naive and antigen-experienced compartments was prevented by the profiling of bulk unsorted PBMCs. Estimates of total diversity based on one million sequenced T cells were regarded as lower bounds and as underestimates. Because the CMV infection status of the donors was unknown, age-related changes in expanded clonotypes may potentially have been confounded.

The receptor library was made with 5' RACE. Reads for this sample came from an Illumina HiSeq 2500. The second PCR ran for about 6 to 11 cycles and used a J-beta primer mix along with a sample-barcoded 5' primer. A template-switch 5' adaptor carrying 12 random nucleotides introduced a unique molecular identifier onto each TCR beta cDNA molecule. At least 3 million CDR3-containing paired-end reads were obtained from each sample. The Mint cDNA synthesis kit, primed by a TRBC-specific oligonucleotide, was used to synthesize first-strand cDNA from all RNA. After uracil-DNA glycosylase treatment, a first 18-cycle PCR used universal primers M1SS and BC2_uni_R on all cDNA. For the original study's pipeline: Normalization of each sample was performed by random selection of 1 million high-quality reads, each carrying a distinct molecular identifier. Instead of being binned into consensus sequences, reads with shared molecular identifiers were discarded. MiTCR, run with a Q25 quality threshold and the strictest error-elimination algorithm, handled CDR3 identification, clonotype clustering and error correction. A nonparametric unseen species model with Euler transformation was used to estimate lower-bound total TCR beta diversity. The raw public data were reprocessed by TCRdb itself: fastp quality trimming at Q25, MiXCR clonotype calling, in-frame beta chains only. All rows with the same CDR3 protein become a single entry with the most common DNA and genes. TCRdb's processing, not the authors', yielded these V and J calls. This sample lists fewer than 700,000 distinct CDR3 sequences; approximately 40% were detected once. The ten largest clones take up about 32% of the sample.

The CDR3 spans 12 residues, from the cysteine through the phenylalanine. Just the 36-base CDR3 DNA is kept, in frame starting at base 1. From a lookup of the germline V gene, CDR1 and CDR2 are SGDLS and YYNGEE. V is shortened by 3 bases, J by 0 bases, and the region joining them spans 3 bases. Turning to this clonotype: The antigen it recognizes is unknown. Base qualities are not at hand, and no much larger clone is one base apart.

Donors were about 36 systemically healthy Caucasian individuals from Russia aged roughly 6 to 90 years. Each donor gave 8 to 10 milliliters of peripheral blood, drawn into EDTA-treated Vacutainer tubes. Ficoll-Paque density-gradient centrifugation was used to isolate PBMCs, with at least 7 million per sample. Trizol reagent was used to extract total RNA from PBMCs, with at least 6 micrograms per sample. For every donor, an aliquot of PBMCs went through flow cytometry to measure the percentages of naive CD45RAhigh/CD27high T cells. The source of this sequence is a man at least 80 years old in good health. The specimen was blood. The sequence links TRBV9 to TRBJ1-2; the D segment cannot be called with confidence. CDR3 protein: CASSGANYGYTF. The DNA sequence is given as TGTGCCAGCAGCGGGGCTAACTATGGCTACACCTTC.